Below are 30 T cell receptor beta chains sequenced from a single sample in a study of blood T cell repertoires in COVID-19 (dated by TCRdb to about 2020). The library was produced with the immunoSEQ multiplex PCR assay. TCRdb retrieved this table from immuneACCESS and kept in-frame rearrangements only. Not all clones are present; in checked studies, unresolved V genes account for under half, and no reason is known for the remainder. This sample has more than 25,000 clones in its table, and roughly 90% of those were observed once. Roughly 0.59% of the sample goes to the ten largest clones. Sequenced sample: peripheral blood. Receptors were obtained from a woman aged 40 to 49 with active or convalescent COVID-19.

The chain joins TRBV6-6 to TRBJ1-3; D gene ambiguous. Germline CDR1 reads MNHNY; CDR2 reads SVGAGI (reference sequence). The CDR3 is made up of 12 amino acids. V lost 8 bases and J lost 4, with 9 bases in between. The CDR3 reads CASGVEGNTIYF. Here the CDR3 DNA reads TGTGCCAGCGGAGTGGAGGGAAACACCATATATTTT.

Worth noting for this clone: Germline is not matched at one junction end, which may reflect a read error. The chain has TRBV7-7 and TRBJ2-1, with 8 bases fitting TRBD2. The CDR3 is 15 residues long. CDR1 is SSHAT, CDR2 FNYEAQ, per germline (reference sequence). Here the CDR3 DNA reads TGTGCTAGCAGCCCGACTAGCGTCTCCTACAATGAGCAGTTCTTC. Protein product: CASSPTSVSYNEQFF.

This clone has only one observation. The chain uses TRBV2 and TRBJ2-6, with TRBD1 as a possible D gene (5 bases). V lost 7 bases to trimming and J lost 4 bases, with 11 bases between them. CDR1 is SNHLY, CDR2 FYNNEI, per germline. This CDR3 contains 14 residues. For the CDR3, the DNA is TGTGCCAGCACCCAGGGCCGCGGGGCCAACGTCCTGACTTTC. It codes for CASTQGRGANVLTF.

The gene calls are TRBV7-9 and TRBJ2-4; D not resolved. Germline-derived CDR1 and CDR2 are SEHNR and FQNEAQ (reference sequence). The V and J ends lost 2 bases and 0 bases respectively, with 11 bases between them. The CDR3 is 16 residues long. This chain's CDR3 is CASSLSFALAKNIQYF. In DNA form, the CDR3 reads TGTGCCAGCAGCTTAAGCTTCGCTCTAGCCAAAAACATTCAGTACTTC. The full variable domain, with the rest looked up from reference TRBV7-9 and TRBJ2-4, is DTGVSQNPRHKITKRGQNVTFRCDPISEHNRLYWYRQTLGQGPEFLTYFQNEAQLEKSRLLSDRFSAERPKGSFSTLEIQRTEQGDSAMYLCASSLSFALAKNIQYFGAGTRLSVL.

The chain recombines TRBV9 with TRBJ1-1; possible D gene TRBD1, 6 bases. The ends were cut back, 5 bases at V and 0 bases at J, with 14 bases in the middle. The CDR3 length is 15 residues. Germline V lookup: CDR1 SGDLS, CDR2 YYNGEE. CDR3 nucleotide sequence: TGTGCCAGCAGTCTCTCCGGGGGGCTGAACACTGAAGCTTTCTTT. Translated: CASSLSGGLNTEAFF.

The CDR3, as DNA: TGTGCCTGGAGAGTTGACAGGTTTAATGAAAAACTGTTTTTT. Protein product: CAWRVDRFNEKLFF. V is TRBV30 and J is TRBJ1-4; D perhaps matches TRBD1 (6 bases). V was shortened by 3 bases and J by 4 bases, with 12 bases between the two germline ends. The germline CDR1 and CDR2 sequences are GTSNPN and SVGIG (reference sequence). CDR3 length: 14 amino acids.

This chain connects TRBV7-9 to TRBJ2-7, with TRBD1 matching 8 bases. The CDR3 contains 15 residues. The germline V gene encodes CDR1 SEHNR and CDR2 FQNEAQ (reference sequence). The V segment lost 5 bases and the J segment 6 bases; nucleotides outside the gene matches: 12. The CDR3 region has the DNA TGTGCCAGCAGCACCGTCCGGGACAGGCTTCTCGAGCAGTACTTC. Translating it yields CASSTVRDRLLEQYF.

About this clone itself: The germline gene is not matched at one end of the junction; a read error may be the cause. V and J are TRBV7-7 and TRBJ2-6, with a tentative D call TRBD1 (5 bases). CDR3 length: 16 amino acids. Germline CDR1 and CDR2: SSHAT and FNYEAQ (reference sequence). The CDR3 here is CASIQDSDSGANVLTF. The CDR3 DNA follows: TGTGCTAGCATCCAAGACAGCGACTCTGGGGCCAACGTCCTGACTTTC. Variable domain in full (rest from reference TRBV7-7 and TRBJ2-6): GAGVSQSPRYKVTKRGQDVTLRCDPISSHATLYWYQQALGQGPEFLTYFNYEAQPDKSGLPSDRFSAERPEGSISTLTIQRTEQRDSAMYRCASIQDSDSGANVLTFGAGSRLTVL.

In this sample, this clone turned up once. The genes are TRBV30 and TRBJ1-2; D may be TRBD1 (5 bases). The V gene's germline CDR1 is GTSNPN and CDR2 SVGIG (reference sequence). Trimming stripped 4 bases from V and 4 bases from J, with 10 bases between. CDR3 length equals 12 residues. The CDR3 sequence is CAWNPGGYGYTF. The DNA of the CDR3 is TGTGCCTGGAATCCCGGGGGCTATGGCTACACCTTC.

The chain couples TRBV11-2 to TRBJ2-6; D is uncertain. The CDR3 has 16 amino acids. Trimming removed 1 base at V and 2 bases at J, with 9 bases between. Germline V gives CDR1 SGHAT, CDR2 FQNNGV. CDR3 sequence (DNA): TGTGCCAGCAGCTTAGCCGGTTCCCCTGGGGCCAACGTCCTGACTTTC. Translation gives CASSLAGSPGANVLTF.

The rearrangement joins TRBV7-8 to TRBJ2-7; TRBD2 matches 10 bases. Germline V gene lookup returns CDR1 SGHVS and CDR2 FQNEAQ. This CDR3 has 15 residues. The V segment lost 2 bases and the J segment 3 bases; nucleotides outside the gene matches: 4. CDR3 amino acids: CASSLYTSGDYEQYF. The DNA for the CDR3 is TGTGCCAGCAGCTTATATACTAGCGGGGACTACGAGCAGTACTTC.

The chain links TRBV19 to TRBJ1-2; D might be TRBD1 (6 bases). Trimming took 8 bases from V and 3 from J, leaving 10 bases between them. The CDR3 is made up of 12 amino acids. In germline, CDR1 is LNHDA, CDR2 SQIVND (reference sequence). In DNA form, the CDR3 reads TGTGCCAGTGAGAGACAGGACTATGGCTACACCTTC. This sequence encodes CASERQDYGYTF. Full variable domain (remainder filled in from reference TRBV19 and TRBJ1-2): DGGITQSPKYLFRKEGQNVTLSCEQNLNHDAMYWYRQDPGQGLRLIYYSQIVNDFQKGDIAEGYSVSREKKESFPLTVTSAQKNPTAFYLCASERQDYGYTFGSGTRLTVV.

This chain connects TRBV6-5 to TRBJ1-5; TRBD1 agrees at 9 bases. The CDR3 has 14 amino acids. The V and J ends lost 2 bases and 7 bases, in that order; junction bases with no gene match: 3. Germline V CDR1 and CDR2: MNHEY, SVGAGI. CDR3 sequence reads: CASSYLQGAQPQHF. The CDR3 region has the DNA TGTGCCAGCAGTTACCTACAGGGGGCCCAGCCCCAGCATTTT.

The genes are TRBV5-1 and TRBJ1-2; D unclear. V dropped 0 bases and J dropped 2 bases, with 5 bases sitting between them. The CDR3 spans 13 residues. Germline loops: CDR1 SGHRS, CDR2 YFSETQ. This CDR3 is CASSLEQNYGYTF. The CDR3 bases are TGCGCCAGCAGCTTGGAACAGAACTATGGCTACACCTTC.

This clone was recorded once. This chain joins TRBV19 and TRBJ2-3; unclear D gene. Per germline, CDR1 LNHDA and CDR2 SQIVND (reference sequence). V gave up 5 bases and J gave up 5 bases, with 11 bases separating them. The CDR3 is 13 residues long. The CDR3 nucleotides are TGTGCCAGTAGTTTGGGCACAATAGATACGCAGTATTTT. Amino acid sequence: CASSLGTIDTQYF.

This CDR3 reads CASSLGATYEQYF. CDR3 DNA: TGTGCCAGCAGCTTAGGGGCGACCTACGAGCAGTACTTC. This rearrangement joins TRBV11-2 to TRBJ2-7; D not resolved. This CDR3 is 13 amino acids long. CDR1 and CDR2 from the germline V gene are SGHAT and FQNNGV. V was clipped by 1 base and J by 2 bases, with 6 bases between them.

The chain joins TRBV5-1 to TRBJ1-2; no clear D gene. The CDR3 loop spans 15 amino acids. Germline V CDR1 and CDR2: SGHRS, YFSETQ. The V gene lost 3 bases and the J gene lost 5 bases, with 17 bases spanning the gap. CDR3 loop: CASSSTGGQPYGYTF. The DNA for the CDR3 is TGCGCCAGCAGCTCCACCGGCGGGCAGCCATATGGCTACACCTTC.

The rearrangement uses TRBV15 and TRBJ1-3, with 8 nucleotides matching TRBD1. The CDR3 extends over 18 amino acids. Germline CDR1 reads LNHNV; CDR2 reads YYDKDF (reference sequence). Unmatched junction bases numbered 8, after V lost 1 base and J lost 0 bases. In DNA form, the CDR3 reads TGTGCCACCAGCAGAGCGGGGACAGGAGGTCTCTCTGGAAACACCATATATTTT. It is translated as CATSRAGTGGLSGNTIYF.

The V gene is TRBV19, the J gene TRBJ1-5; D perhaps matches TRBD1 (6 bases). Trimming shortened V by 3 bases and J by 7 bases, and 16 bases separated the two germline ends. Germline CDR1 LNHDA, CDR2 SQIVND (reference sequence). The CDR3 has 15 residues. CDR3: CASSISSSGVQPQHF. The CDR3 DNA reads TGTGCCAGTAGTATTTCTTCCTCAGGGGTCCAGCCCCAGCATTTT.

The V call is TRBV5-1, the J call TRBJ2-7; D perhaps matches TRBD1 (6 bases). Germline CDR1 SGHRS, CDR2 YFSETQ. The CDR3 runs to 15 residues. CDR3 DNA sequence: TGCGGGCGAGGGGGTAGATCGGGTTTTGATTACGAGCAGTACTTC. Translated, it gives CGRGGRSGFDYEQYF. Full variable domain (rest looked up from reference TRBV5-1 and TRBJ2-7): KAGVTQTPRYLIKTRGQQVTLSCSPISGHRSVSWYQQTPGQGLQFLFEYFSETQRNKGNFPGRFSGRQFSNSRSEMNVSTLELGDSALYLCGRGGRSGFDYEQYFGPGTRLTVT.

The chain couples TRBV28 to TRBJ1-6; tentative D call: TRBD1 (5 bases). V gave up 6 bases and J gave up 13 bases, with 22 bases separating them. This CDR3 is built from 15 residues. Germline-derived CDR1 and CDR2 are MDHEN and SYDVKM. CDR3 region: CASSSPPMQGSPLHF. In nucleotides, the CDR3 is TGTGCCAGCAGCTCCCCCCCGATGCAGGGCAGTCCCCTCCACTTT.

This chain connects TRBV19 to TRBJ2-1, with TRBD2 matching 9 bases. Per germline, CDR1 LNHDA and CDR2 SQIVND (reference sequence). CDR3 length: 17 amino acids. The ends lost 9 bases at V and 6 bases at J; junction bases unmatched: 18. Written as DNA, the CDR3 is TGTGCCAGCCCGCACGGGCCGGGACTAGCCCCGGGCAATGAGCAGTTCTTC. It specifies CASPHGPGLAPGNEQFF.

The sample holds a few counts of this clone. CDR3 protein: CASSTSRSTSGNTIYF. CDR3 nucleotides: TGTGCCAGCAGTACCTCTCGAAGCACCTCTGGAAACACCATATATTTT. The V gene is TRBV6-6, the J gene TRBJ1-3; no firm D call. V gave up 5 bases and J gave up 0 bases, with 14 bases separating them. The CDR3 sequence is 16 residues long. CDR1 and CDR2 from the germline V gene are MNHNY and SVGAGI (reference sequence).

The CDR3 nucleotides are TGTGCCACCAGTGACACAGGGGTTGGGAACACTGAAGCTTTCTTT. It translates to CATSDTGVGNTEAFF. The V call is TRBV24-1, the J call TRBJ1-1; 7 bases align to TRBD1. V was clipped by 4 bases and J by 1 base; unmatched bases: 5. This CDR3 is built from 15 residues. Per germline, CDR1 KGHDR and CDR2 SFDVKD.

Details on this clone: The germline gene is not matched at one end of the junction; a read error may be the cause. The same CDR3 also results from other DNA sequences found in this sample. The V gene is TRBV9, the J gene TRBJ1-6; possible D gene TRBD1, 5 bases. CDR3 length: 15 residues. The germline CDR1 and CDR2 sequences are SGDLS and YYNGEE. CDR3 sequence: CASSSTGGLSSPLHF. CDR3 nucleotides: TGTGCCAGCAGCTCCACCGGGGGACTCAGTTCACCCCTCCATTTT. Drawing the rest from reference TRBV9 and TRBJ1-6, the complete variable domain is DSGVTQTPKHLITATGQRVTLRCSPRSGDLSVYWYQQSLDQGLQFLIQYYNGEERAKGNILERFSAQQFPDLHSELNLSSLELGDSALYFCASSSTGGLSSPLHFGNGTRLTVT.

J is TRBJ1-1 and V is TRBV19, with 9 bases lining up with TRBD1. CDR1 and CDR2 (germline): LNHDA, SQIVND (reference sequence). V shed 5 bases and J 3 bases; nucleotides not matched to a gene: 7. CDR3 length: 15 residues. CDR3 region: CASSPGTGWDTEAFF. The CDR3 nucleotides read TGTGCCAGTAGTCCCGGGACAGGGTGGGACACTGAAGCTTTCTTT.

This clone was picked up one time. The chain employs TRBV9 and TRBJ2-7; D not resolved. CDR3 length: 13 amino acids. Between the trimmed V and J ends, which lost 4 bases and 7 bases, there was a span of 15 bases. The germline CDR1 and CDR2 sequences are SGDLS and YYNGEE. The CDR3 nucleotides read TGTGCCAGCAGCTCGGGTGTTCGGAATGAGCAGTACTTC. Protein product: CASSSGVRNEQYF. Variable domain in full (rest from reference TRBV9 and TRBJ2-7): DSGVTQTPKHLITATGQRVTLRCSPRSGDLSVYWYQQSLDQGLQFLIQYYNGEERAKGNILERFSAQQFPDLHSELNLSSLELGDSALYFCASSSGVRNEQYFGPGTRLTVT.

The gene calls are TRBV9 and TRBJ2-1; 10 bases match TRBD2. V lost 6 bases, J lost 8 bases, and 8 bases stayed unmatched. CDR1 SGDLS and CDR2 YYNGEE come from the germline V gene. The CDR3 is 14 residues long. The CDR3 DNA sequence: TGTGCCAGCAAGGCAGCGGGAGGGTGGGATGAGCAGTTCTTC. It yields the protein CASKAAGGWDEQFF.

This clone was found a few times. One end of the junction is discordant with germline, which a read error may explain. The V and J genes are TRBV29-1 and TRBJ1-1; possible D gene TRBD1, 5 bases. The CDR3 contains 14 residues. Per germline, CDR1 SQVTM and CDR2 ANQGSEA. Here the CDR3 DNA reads TGCAGCGTTGGACCCGCGGGGGTGAAGACTGAAGCTTTCTTT. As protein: CSVGPAGVKTEAFF.

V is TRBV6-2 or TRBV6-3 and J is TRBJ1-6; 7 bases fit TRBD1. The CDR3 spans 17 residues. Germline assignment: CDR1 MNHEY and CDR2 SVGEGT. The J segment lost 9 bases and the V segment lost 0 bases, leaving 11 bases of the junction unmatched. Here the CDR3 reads CASSYSDPRDRGSPLHF. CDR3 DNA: TGTGCCAGCAGTTACTCGGACCCTCGGGACAGAGGTTCACCCCTCCACTTT.